The 28 T cell receptor beta chains in this list originate from one sample, sequenced in a study of cytomegalovirus exposure and HLA in healthy donors. Assay used: immunoSEQ multiplex PCR; TCRdb lists only in-frame clones, some missing. There are 150,000 or so clones in the sample; less than 90% occur only once, and approximately 20% lies in the top ten. Sequencing input: PBMCs. The receptors were gathered from a man between 18 and 29 years old in good health and CMV-seropositive.

The gene calls are TRBV5-1 and TRBJ2-3; 8 bases match TRBD2. The CDR3 is made up of 16 amino acids. Trimming took 3 bases from V and 2 from J; bases not matched to a gene: 8. Germline CDR1 reads SGHRS; CDR2 reads YFSETQ. The chain's CDR3 is CASSSLTSDFTDTQYF. For the CDR3, the DNA is TGCGCCAGCAGCTCGTTGACTAGCGATTTCACAGATACGCAGTATTTT.

The CDR3 DNA reads TGTGCCAGCAGTTACGTCCAGGGCGACGAGCAGTACTTC. This encodes CASSYVQGDEQYF. The J gene is TRBJ2-7, the V gene TRBV6-5; D perhaps matches TRBD1 (5 bases). V was trimmed by 2 bases and J by 5 bases, leaving 10 bases between them. Germline CDR1 reads MNHEY; CDR2 reads SVGAGI. This CDR3 is built from 13 residues.

This clone was recorded once. The chain combines TRBV4-1 with TRBJ2-1; 16 bases are shared with TRBD2. This CDR3 spans 17 amino acids. In germline, CDR1 is MGHRA, CDR2 YSYEKL. V was pared by 4 bases and J by 7 bases, with 7 bases of the junction left unmatched. The CDR3 DNA is TGCGCCAGCAGCCTCCCCGGGACTAGCGGGGGGGTGAATGAGCAGTTCTTC. Its protein product is CASSLPGTSGGVNEQFF.

This clone was observed a few times. Sequence at one end of the junction differs from germline and may be a read error. This chain joins TRBV27 and TRBJ1-2; D is perhaps TRBD1 (6 bases). Germline V lookup: CDR1 MNHEY, CDR2 SMNVEV (reference sequence). This CDR3 is built from 13 residues. CDR3: CASSPLPGDSLVF. DNA of the CDR3: TGTGCCAGCAGTCCCCTACCAGGGGATTCCCTCGTATTC.

The V and J genes are TRBV21-1 and TRBJ2-1; the table names TRBD2, a call not compared with the DNA. TRBV21-1 is designated a pseudogene. CDR3 length: 17 residues. The DNA of the CDR3 is TGTGCCAGCAGCAGGACCCGGGGGAGCGGCTCCTACAATGAGCAGTTCTTC. Protein: CASSRTRGSGSYNEQFF.

The chain has TRBV7-6 and TRBJ2-7; 7 nucleotides match TRBD2. Losses at the gene ends were 5 bases for V and 6 bases for J; bases not matched to a gene: 16. CDR3 size: 16 residues. Germline CDR1 SGHVS, CDR2 FNYEAQ. CDR3 in amino acids: CASSARPGEGNREQYF. The DNA of the CDR3 is TGTGCCAGCAGCGCCCGACCGGGGGAGGGTAATCGCGAGCAGTACTTC.

V usage is TRBV6-5 and J usage is TRBJ1-1; TRBD1 matches at 8 bases. After removal of 6 bases from V and 6 bases from J, the junction contained 3 bases not matched to a gene. This CDR3 is built from 12 residues. CDR1 is MNHEY, CDR2 SVGAGI, per germline. The CDR3 region has the DNA TGTGCCAGCAGCTTGACAGGGGCTGAAGCTTTCTTT. Protein product: CASSLTGAEAFF.

V is TRBV5-1 and J is TRBJ2-5, with 8 bases matching TRBD1. This CDR3 region has 15 residues. V shed 4 bases, J shed 4 bases, and the junction held 9 bases outside the gene matches. CDR1 and CDR2 (germline): SGHRS, YFSETQ. The CDR3 here is CASSVGTGLGETQYF. The CDR3, as DNA: TGCGCCAGCAGCGTCGGGACAGGCCTTGGAGAGACCCAGTACTTC.

The gene calls are TRBV2 and TRBJ2-1, with TRBD2 matching 13 bases. The CDR3 length is 16 residues. The J segment lost 6 bases and the V segment lost 6 bases, leaving 8 bases of the junction unmatched. Per the germline V gene, CDR1 is SNHLY and CDR2 is FYNNEI. CDR3 sequence reads: CASSRTSGGPINEQFF. CDR3 DNA: TGTGCCAGCAGCCGGACTAGCGGGGGCCCGATCAATGAGCAGTTCTTC.

The chain recombines TRBV4-1 with TRBJ2-5; possible D gene TRBD1, 5 bases. This CDR3 contains 15 residues. Trimming cost V 4 bases and J 7 bases, with 19 bases left between them. CDR1 and CDR2 (germline): MGHRA, YSYEKL. The CDR3 is CASSPGLHFRGTQYF. The CDR3 DNA reads as TGCGCCAGCAGCCCTGGGTTGCATTTTAGGGGGACCCAGTACTTC.

This chain uses TRBV6-5 with TRBJ2-5, with TRBD2 matching 13 bases. V was clipped by 6 bases and J by 2 bases; unmatched bases: 3. From germline, CDR1 is MNHEY and CDR2 SVGAGI. The CDR3 length is 15 residues. CDR3 nucleotides: TGTGCCAGCAGCCAGACTAGCGGGGGGCAAGAGACCCAGTACTTC. Protein sequence: CASSQTSGGQETQYF.

CDR3 sequence: CASSFPGSSYNEQFF. The CDR3 bases are TGTGCCAGCAGCTTCCCGGGGAGCTCCTACAATGAGCAGTTCTTC. The chain employs TRBV5-5 and TRBJ2-1, with D possibly matching TRBD2 (5 bases). The CDR3 has 15 residues. The V gene's germline CDR1 is SGHKS and CDR2 YYEKEE (reference sequence). V was trimmed by 2 bases and J by 0 bases, leaving 9 bases between them.

The chain has TRBV6-5 and TRBJ2-3, with TRBD1 matching over 7 bases. Germline loops: CDR1 MNHEY, CDR2 SVGAGI. The CDR3 spans 14 residues. V shed 6 bases, J shed 3 bases, and the junction held 6 bases outside the gene matches. The CDR3 sequence: CASRIGGLTDTQYF. CDR3 DNA: TGTGCCAGCAGGATAGGGGGCCTGACAGATACGCAGTATTTT.

The chain has TRBV28 and TRBJ2-1; 9 bases fit TRBD2. This CDR3 is 16 amino acids long. Germline-derived CDR1 and CDR2 are MDHEN and SYDVKM. V gave up 1 base and J gave up 6 bases; unmatched junction bases: 7. The CDR3 region is CASSLYVAGVRNEQFF. CDR3 nucleotides: TGTGCCAGCAGTTTATACGTAGCGGGAGTCCGCAATGAGCAGTTCTTC.

The chain employs TRBV21-1 and TRBJ1-6; the table's TRBD1 call for D was not verified on the DNA. TRBV21-1 is marked as a pseudogene. The CDR3 consists of 16 residues. The CDR3 coding sequence is TGTGCCAGCACCCCCTGCAGAGACAGGGGGAATTCACCCCTCCACTTT. This translates into CASTPCRDRGNSPLHF.

The chain uses TRBV11-1 and TRBJ2-5; TRBD2 agrees at 9 bases. The V and J ends lost 6 bases and 0 bases, in that order; junction bases with no gene match: 11. The CDR3 extends over 17 amino acids. CDR1 SGHAT and CDR2 FQDESV come from the germline V gene (reference sequence). The CDR3 spells CASSSSGTSLYQETQYF. CDR3 coding DNA: TGTGCCAGCAGTTCCTCCGGGACTAGCCTTTACCAAGAGACCCAGTACTTC.

The rearrangement links TRBV5-1 to TRBJ1-2, with D tentatively TRBD1 (5 bases). The CDR3 is 14 residues long. Per germline, CDR1 SGHRS and CDR2 YFSETQ. V dropped 4 bases and J dropped 8 bases, with 18 bases sitting between them. In nucleotides, the CDR3 is TGCGCCAGCAGCCCCATTGACGGGGCGGGGGGCTACACCTTC. This encodes CASSPIDGAGGYTF.

J is TRBJ1-6 and V is TRBV19; D perhaps matches TRBD1 (5 bases). Germline V CDR1 and CDR2: LNHDA, SQIVND (reference sequence). The CDR3 extends over 11 amino acids. The V end was cut by 5 bases, the J end by 13 bases, with 9 bases between. CDR3 amino acids: CASSHGGPLHF. The CDR3 region has the DNA TGTGCCAGTAGTCACGGGGGTCCCCTCCACTTT.

This rearrangement joins TRBV9 to TRBJ2-7, with D maybe TRBD1 (6 bases). The length of the CDR3 is 17 residues. Trimming stripped 4 bases from V and 0 bases from J, with 20 bases between. The germline gives CDR1 SGDLS, CDR2 YYNGEE. In DNA, the CDR3 is TGTGCCAGCAGCCCTAGTGGAGAGGGGGTATTCTCCTACGAGCAGTACTTC. This gives the protein CASSPSGEGVFSYEQYF. Full variable domain (rest looked up from reference TRBV9 and TRBJ2-7): DSGVTQTPKHLITATGQRVTLRCSPRSGDLSVYWYQQSLDQGLQFLIQYYNGEERAKGNILERFSAQQFPDLHSELNLSSLELGDSALYFCASSPSGEGVFSYEQYFGPGTRLTVT.

CDR3 protein: CAGGEPTGELFF. Here the CDR3 DNA reads TGTGCCGGGGGGGAGCCCACCGGGGAGCTGTTTTTT. This sequence joins TRBV25-1 and TRBJ2-2; 7 nucleotides line up with TRBD2. Looked up from germline, CDR1 is MGHDK and CDR2 is SYGVNS. This CDR3 is built from 12 residues. V lost 11 bases to trimming and J lost 4 bases; unmatched junction nucleotides: 4.

The V gene is TRBV5-1, the J gene TRBJ2-7, with 9 bases matching TRBD1. CDR1 is SGHRS, CDR2 YFSETQ, per germline. V was pared by 4 bases and J by 7 bases, with 12 bases of the junction left unmatched. This CDR3 contains 15 residues. CDR3 protein: CASSPIRTGAGEQYF. CDR3 nucleotide sequence: TGCGCCAGCAGCCCAATACGGACAGGGGCCGGGGAGCAGTACTTC. Full variable domain (outside the CDR3, taken from reference TRBV5-1 and TRBJ2-7): KAGVTQTPRYLIKTRGQQVTLSCSPISGHRSVSWYQQTPGQGLQFLFEYFSETQRNKGNFPGRFSGRQFSNSRSEMNVSTLELGDSALYLCASSPIRTGAGEQYFGPGTRLTVT.

The chain carries TRBV19 and TRBJ2-3; TRBD2 agrees at 11 bases. The germline gives CDR1 LNHDA, CDR2 SQIVND (reference sequence). With 6 bases clipped from V and 0 bases from J, the junction kept 2 bases outside the gene matches. The CDR3 is 15 amino acids. The CDR3 reads CASRPSGGSTDTQYF. CDR3 DNA: TGTGCCAGTAGGCCTAGCGGGGGGAGCACAGATACGCAGTATTTT.

This chain joins TRBV6-6 and TRBJ1-5; D is perhaps TRBD1 (6 bases). Germline V gene data show CDR1 as MNHNY and CDR2 as SVGAGI (reference sequence). The CDR3 totals 14 residues. V lost 5 bases and J lost 3, with 11 bases in between. CDR3 bases: TGTGCCAGCAGTCGCCGACAGGCCAATCAGCCCCAGCATTTT. Protein product: CASSRRQANQPQHF.

The chain combines TRBV6-6 with TRBJ2-6, with a tentative D call TRBD2 (5 bases). Germline V gene data show CDR1 as MNHNY and CDR2 as SVGAGI (reference sequence). The CDR3 spans 15 residues. V lost 7 bases, J lost 0 bases, and 10 bases lay in between. CDR3 amino acids: CASTERGSGANVLTF. The CDR3 DNA reads as TGTGCCAGCACCGAACGGGGCTCTGGGGCCAACGTCCTGACTTTC.

This clone has a single count. The chain combines TRBV18 with TRBJ1-1, with a possible D match to TRBD1 (6 bases). This CDR3 is 15 amino acids long. V was pared by 6 bases and J by 8 bases, with 22 bases between. Germline V gives CDR1 KGHSH, CDR2 LQKENI. CDR3 DNA sequence: TGTGCCAGCTCCTACGGGACAACAGGCAGAGGGGAAGCTTTCTTT. Translating gives CASSYGTTGRGEAFF.

Here the CDR3 reads CASSLAENYEQYF. CDR3 sequence (DNA): TGTGCCAGCAGTCTGGCAGAAAACTACGAGCAGTACTTC. This rearrangement joins TRBV27 to TRBJ2-7; no clear D gene. Trimming pared 5 bases from V and 3 bases from J, leaving 11 bases between. Germline lookup yields CDR1 MNHEY and CDR2 SMNVEV (reference sequence). This CDR3 comprises 13 residues.

The V and J genes are TRBV5-6 and TRBJ2-7; 11 bases are shared with TRBD2. Germline V CDR1 and CDR2: SGHDT, YYEEEE. The junction had 6 bases not matched to a gene; V was cut back by 0 bases and J by 7 bases. The CDR3 totals 15 residues. The CDR3 protein is CASSLGSGGAREQYF. In nucleotides, the CDR3 is TGTGCCAGCAGCTTGGGTAGCGGGGGGGCCCGGGAGCAGTACTTC.

V usage is TRBV2 and J usage is TRBJ1-5; 12 bases are shared with TRBD1. The CDR3 loop spans 13 amino acids. Germline-derived CDR1 and CDR2 are SNHLY and FYNNEI. V was pared by 8 bases and J by 8 bases, with 4 bases of the junction left unmatched. The CDR3 bases are TGTGCCAGCGGTGGGACAGGGGGCAAGCCCCAGCATTTT. This encodes CASGGTGGKPQHF.